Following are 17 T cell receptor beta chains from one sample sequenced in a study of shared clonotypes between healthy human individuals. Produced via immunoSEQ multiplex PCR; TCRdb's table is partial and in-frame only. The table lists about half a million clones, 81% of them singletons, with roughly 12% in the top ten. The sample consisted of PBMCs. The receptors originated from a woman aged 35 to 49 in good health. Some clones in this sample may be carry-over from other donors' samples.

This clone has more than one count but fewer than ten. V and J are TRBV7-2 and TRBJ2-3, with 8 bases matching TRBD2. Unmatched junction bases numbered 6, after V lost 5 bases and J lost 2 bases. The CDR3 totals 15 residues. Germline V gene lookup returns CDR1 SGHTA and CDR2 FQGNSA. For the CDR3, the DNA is TGTGCCAGCAGCCTTAGCGGGATGGTCACAGATACGCAGTATTTT. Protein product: CASSLSGMVTDTQYF.

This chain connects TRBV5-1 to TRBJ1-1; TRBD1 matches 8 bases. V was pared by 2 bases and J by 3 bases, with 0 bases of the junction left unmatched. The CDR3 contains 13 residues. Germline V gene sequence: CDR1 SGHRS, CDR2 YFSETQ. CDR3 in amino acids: CASSLQGDTEAFF. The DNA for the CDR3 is TGCGCCAGCAGCTTACAGGGGGACACTGAAGCTTTCTTT. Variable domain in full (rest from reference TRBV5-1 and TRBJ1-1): KAGVTQTPRYLIKTRGQQVTLSCSPISGHRSVSWYQQTPGQGLQFLFEYFSETQRNKGNFPGRFSGRQFSNSRSEMNVSTLELGDSALYLCASSLQGDTEAFFGQGTRLTVV.

Written as DNA, the CDR3 is TGTGCCAGCAGCCAAGTGTTTACTAGCGGGACCCCCTACGAGCAGTACTTC. Translating it yields CASSQVFTSGTPYEQYF. The chain carries TRBV14 and TRBJ2-7; 10 bases fit TRBD2. Germline trimming cut 1 base from V and 2 bases from J; bases unmatched to any gene: 8. This CDR3 is built from 17 residues. The germline CDR1 and CDR2 sequences are SGHDN and FVKESK.

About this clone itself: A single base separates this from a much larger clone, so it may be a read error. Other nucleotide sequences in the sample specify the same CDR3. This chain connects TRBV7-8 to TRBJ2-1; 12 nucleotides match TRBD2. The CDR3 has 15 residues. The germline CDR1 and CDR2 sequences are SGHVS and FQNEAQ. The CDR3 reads CASSSLAGGGNEQFF. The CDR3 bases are TGTGCAAGCAGCTCACTAGCGGGAGGCGGCAATGAGCAGTTCTTC.

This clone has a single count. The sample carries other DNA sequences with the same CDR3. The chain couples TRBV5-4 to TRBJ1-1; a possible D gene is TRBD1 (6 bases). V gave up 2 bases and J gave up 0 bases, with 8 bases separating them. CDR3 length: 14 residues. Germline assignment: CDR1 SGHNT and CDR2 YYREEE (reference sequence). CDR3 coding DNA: TGTGCCAGCAGCTTACGGACAGTGAACACTGAAGCTTTCTTT. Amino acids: CASSLRTVNTEAFF.

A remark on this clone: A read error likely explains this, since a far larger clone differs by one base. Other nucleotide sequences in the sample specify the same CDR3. DNA of the CDR3: TGTGCCAGCAGCCCCGGGACAGTCTACGGCTACACCTTC. This codes for CASSPGTVYGYTF. The chain carries TRBV5-5 and TRBJ1-2; 7 nucleotides align to TRBD1. The CDR3 contains 13 residues. V was clipped by 4 bases and J by 8 bases; unmatched bases: 8. Germline values: CDR1 SGHKS, CDR2 YYEKEE (reference sequence).

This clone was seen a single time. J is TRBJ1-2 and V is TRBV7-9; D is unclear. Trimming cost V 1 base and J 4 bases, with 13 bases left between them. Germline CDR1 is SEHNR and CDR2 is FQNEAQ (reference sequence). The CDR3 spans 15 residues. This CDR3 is CASSLGVRGAYGYTF. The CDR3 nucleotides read TGTGCCAGCAGCTTAGGGGTTCGCGGCGCCTATGGCTACACCTTC.

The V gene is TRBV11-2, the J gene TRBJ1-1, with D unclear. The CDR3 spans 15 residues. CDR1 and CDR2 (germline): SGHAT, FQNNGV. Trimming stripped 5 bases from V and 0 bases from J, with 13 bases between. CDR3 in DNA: TGTGCCAGCAGCCCGACCGAGGCGATGAACACTGAAGCTTTCTTT. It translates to CASSPTEAMNTEAFF.

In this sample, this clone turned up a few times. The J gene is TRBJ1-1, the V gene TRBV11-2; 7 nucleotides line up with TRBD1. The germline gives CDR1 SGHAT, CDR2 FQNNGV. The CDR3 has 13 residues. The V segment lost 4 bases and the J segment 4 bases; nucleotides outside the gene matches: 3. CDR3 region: CASSSNRGTEAFF. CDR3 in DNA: TGTGCCAGCAGCTCAAACAGGGGCACTGAAGCTTTCTTT.

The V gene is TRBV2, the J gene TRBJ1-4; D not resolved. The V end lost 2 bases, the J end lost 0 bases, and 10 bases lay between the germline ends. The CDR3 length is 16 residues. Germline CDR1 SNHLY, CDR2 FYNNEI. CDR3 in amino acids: CASSEQAVSTNEKLFF. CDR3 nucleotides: TGTGCCAGCAGTGAACAGGCGGTCTCAACTAATGAAAAACTGTTTTTT.

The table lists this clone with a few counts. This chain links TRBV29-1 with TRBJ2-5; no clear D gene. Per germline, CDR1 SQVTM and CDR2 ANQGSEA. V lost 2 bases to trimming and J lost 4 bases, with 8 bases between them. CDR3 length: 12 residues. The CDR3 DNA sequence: TGCAGCGTTGAACCCCTAGGAGAGACCCAGTACTTC. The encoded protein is CSVEPLGETQYF.

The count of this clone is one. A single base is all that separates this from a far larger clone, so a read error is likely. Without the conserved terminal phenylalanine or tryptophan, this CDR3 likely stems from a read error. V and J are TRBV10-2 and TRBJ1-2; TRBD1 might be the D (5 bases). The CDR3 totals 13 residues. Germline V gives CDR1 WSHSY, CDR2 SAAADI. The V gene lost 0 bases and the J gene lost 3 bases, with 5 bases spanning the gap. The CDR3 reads CASSESGDYGYTS. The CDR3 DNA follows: TGCGCCAGCAGTGAGTCGGGGGACTATGGCTACACCTCC.

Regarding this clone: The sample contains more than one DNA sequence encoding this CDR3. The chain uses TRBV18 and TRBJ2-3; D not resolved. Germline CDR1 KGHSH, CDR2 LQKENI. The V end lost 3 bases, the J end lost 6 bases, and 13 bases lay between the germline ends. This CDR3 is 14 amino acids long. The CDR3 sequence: CASSPVSLGDTQYF. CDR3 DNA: TGTGCCAGCTCACCTGTGTCCCTAGGGGATACGCAGTATTTT.

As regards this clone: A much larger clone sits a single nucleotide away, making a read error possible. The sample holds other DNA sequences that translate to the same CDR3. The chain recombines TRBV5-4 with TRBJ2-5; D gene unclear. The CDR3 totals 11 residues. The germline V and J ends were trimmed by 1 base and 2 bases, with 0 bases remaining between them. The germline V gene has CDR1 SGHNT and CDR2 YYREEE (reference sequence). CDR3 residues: CASSLQETQYF. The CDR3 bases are TGTGCCAGCAGCTTGCAAGAGACCCAGTACTTC.

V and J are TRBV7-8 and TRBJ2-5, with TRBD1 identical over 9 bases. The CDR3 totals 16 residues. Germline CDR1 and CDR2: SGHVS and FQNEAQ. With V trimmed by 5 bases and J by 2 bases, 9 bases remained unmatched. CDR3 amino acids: CASSTRQGEFQETQYF. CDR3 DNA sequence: TGTGCCAGCAGCACCCGACAGGGGGAGTTTCAAGAGACCCAGTACTTC.

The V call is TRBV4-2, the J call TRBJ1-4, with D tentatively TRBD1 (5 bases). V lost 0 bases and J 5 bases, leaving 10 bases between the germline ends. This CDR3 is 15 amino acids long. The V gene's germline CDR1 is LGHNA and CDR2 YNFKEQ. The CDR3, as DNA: TGTGCCAGCAGCCAAGAGTCAGCAGGGAATGAAAAACTGTTTTTT. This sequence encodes CASSQESAGNEKLFF.

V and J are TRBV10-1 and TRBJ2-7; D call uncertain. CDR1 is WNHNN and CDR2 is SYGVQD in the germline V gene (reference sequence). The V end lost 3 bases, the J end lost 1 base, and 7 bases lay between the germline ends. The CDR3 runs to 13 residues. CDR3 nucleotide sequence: TGCGCCAGCAGTGATACGGCTTCCTACGAGCAGTACTTC. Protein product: CASSDTASYEQYF.